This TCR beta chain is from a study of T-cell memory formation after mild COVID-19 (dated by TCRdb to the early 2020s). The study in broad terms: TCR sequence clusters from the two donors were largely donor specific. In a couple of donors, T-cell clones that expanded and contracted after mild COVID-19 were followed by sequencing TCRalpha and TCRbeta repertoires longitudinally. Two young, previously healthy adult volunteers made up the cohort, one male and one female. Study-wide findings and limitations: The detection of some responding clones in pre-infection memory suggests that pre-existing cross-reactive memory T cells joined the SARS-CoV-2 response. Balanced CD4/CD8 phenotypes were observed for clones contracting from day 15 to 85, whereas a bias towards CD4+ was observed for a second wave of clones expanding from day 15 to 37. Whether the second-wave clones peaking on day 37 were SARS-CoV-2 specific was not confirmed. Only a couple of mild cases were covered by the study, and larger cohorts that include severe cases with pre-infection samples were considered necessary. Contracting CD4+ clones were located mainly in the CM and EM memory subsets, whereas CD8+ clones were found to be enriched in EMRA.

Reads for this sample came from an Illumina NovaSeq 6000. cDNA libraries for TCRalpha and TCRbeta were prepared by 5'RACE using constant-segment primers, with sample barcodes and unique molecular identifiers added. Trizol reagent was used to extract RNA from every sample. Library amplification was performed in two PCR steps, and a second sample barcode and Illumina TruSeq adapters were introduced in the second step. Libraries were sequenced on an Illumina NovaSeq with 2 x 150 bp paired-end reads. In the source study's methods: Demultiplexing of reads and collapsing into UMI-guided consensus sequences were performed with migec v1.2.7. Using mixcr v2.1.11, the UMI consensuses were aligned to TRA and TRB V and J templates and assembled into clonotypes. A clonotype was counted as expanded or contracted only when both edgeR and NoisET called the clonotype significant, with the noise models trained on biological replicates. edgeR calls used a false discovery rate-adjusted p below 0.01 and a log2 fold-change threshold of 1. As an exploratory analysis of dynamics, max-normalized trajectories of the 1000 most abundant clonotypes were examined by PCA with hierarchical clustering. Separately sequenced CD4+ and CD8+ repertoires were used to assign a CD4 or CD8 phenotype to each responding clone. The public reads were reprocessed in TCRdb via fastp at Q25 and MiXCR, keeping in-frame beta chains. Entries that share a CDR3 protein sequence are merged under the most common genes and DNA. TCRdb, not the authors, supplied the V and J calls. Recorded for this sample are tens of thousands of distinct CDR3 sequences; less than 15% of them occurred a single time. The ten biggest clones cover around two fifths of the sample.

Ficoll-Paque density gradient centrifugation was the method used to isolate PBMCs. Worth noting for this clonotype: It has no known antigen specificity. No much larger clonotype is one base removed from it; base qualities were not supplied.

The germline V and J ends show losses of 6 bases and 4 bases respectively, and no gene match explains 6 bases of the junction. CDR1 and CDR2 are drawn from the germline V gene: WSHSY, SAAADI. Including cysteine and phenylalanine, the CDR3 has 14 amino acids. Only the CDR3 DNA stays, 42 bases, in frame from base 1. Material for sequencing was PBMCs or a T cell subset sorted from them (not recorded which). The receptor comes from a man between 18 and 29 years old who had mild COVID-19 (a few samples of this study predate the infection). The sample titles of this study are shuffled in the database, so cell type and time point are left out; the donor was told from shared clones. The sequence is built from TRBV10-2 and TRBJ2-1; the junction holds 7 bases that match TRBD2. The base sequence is TGCGCCAGCAGGGGCGGGGGTCCGTACAATGAGCAGTTCTTC. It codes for CASRGGGPYNEQFF.